Each of the 11 T cell receptor beta chains below was sequenced from the same sample in a study of cytomegalovirus exposure and HLA in healthy donors. PCR primers comprised 60 Vbeta and 13 Jbeta primers. The assay was immunoSEQ multiplex PCR, and TCRdb's table has in-frame clones only and misses some. The table has around 120,000 clones, 70% to 80% seen once. The sample was PBMCs. All receptors come from a man aged 25 to 40 in good health and CMV-seronegative.

Here the CDR3 reads CSVQGGRAVDEQYF. CDR3 sequence (DNA): TGCAGCGTTCAGGGCGGGAGGGCCGTTGACGAGCAGTACTTC. The gene calls are TRBV29-1 and TRBJ2-7; TRBD2 aligns across 9 bases. V lost 5 bases and J lost 5; bases outside the gene matches: 10. The CDR3 is made up of 14 amino acids. In germline, CDR1 is SQVTM, CDR2 ANQGSEA.

This chain links TRBV7-6 with TRBJ2-3; TRBD2 matches 13 bases. Germline V gene sequence: CDR1 SGHVS, CDR2 FNYEAQ. The CDR3 has 15 amino acids. V lost 5 bases, J lost 7 bases, and 6 bases stayed unmatched. As DNA, the CDR3 is TGTGCCAGCAGCCCGGGACTAGCGGGACCAAATACGCAGTATTTT. It codes for CASSPGLAGPNTQYF.

A single count supports this clone. The chain uses TRBV7-6 and TRBJ2-7; 8 nucleotides line up with TRBD1. This CDR3 contains 16 residues. Germline-derived CDR1 and CDR2 are SGHVS and FNYEAQ. V lost 5 bases, J lost 4 bases, and 13 bases stayed unmatched. CDR3 protein: CASSRGAGGEVYEQYF. CDR3 nucleotide sequence: TGTGCCAGCAGCCGTGGGGCAGGGGGCGAGGTATACGAGCAGTACTTC.

The chain employs TRBV6-4 and TRBJ2-7; TRBD2 might be the D (5 bases). Trimming stripped 5 bases from V and 0 bases from J, with 14 bases between. This CDR3 spans 15 amino acids. Per the germline V gene, CDR1 is MRHNA and CDR2 is SNTAGT. This CDR3 is CASSFGTGSSYEQYF. In DNA form, the CDR3 reads TGTGCCAGCAGTTTCGGTACGGGGAGCTCCTACGAGCAGTACTTC.

This chain uses TRBV19 with TRBJ1-2; 12 positions match TRBD1. The junction had 17 bases not matched to a gene; V was cut back by 5 bases and J by 1 base. The germline V gene has CDR1 LNHDA and CDR2 SQIVND (reference sequence). CDR3 length: 20 amino acids. This CDR3 is CASSEGPGQGAQILNYGYTF. The CDR3 coding sequence is TGTGCCAGTAGTGAGGGCCCGGGACAGGGGGCGCAAATTCTTAACTATGGCTACACCTTC.

The rearrangement uses TRBV5-1 and TRBJ2-5; 8 nucleotides align to TRBD1. This CDR3 comprises 16 residues. Trimming at V came to 0 bases and at J to 5 bases, leaving 9 bases not matched to a gene. In germline, CDR1 is SGHRS, CDR2 YFSETQ. The CDR3 DNA follows: TGCGCCAGCAGCTTGGGAGCGCAGGGGGCCCTGGAGACCCAGTACTTC. It yields the protein CASSLGAQGALETQYF.

This clone was picked up a small number of times. The V gene is TRBV19, the J gene TRBJ1-5; no clear D gene. The CDR3 is made up of 14 amino acids. CDR1 and CDR2 from the germline V gene are LNHDA and SQIVND (reference sequence). V was cut by 2 bases and J by 6 bases, with 11 bases left in between. CDR3 nucleotide sequence: TGTGCCAGTAGTATAATAGCAGGAGGTCAGCCCCAGCATTTT. Translated: CASSIIAGGQPQHF.

This rearrangement joins TRBV29-1 to TRBJ2-2, with a weak D call TRBD2 (6 bases). The V gene's germline CDR1 is SQVTM and CDR2 ANQGSEA. V lost 4 bases, J lost 6 bases, and 15 bases lay in between. CDR3 size: 14 residues. In DNA, the CDR3 is TGCAGCGTTGGGAGGGTCGGAGGGGCCGGGGAGCTGTTTTTT. Protein sequence: CSVGRVGGAGELFF.

This rearrangement joins TRBV7-3 to TRBJ2-1; TRBD2 is a possible D gene (5 bases). In germline, CDR1 is SGHTA, CDR2 FQGTGA. Deletions cut 2 bases from V and 6 bases from J, with 17 bases between. CDR3 length: 16 residues. This CDR3 reads CASSLAGPKGSNEQFF. CDR3 DNA sequence: TGTGCCAGCAGCTTAGCGGGCCCTAAAGGTAGCAATGAGCAGTTCTTC.

The chain joins TRBV6-5 to TRBJ2-7, with 11 bases lining up with TRBD2. Looked up from germline, CDR1 is MNHEY and CDR2 is SVGAGI. With V trimmed by 4 bases and J by 3 bases, 5 bases remained unmatched. The CDR3 consists of 15 residues. CDR3 nucleotide sequence: TGTGCCAGCAGTTCCTTGGGACTAGCGGTCTACGAGCAGTACTTC. Translating gives CASSSLGLAVYEQYF.

The chain couples TRBV7-2 to TRBJ1-4, with unresolved D. Germline V CDR1 and CDR2: SGHTA, FQGNSA. With 5 bases removed from V and 7 bases from J, the gap between germline ends came to 20 bases. The CDR3 contains 16 residues. This CDR3 is CASSPREEGFCEKLFF. CDR3 in DNA: TGTGCCAGCAGCCCCCGTGAGGAAGGATTCTGTGAAAAACTGTTTTTT.